One sample yielded the 21 T cell receptor beta chains listed below, sequenced in a study of vaccination and CD4 T cells after COVID-19 (dated by TCRdb to 2022 to 2024). Which antigens these TCRs recognize remains unknown. The treatment or condition label, read with the paper, signifies: roughly 11-day PBMC culture with coronavirus spike peptide pools or control peptides (ViraFEST assay). CD4+ T cells from unexposed donors were collected before the COVID-19 pandemic (2011-2018). The receptor library was made with PCR. Sequencing took place on an Illumina iSeq 100. TCR sequencing of DNA from cultured CD4+ T cells used the Oncomine TCR Beta short-read assay at the Johns Hopkins FTIC core. The raw public data were reprocessed by TCRdb itself: fastp quality trimming at Q25, MiXCR clonotype calling, in-frame beta chains only. Each entry is one CDR3 protein sequence, shown with its most common DNA and genes. The sample includes around 7,100 distinct CDR3 sequences, with roughly three fifths observed a single time. The ten largest account for approximately 24% of the sample.

The sequencing input was CD4+ T cells from blood, cultured in vitro. These TCRs come from a human donor in good health.

This clonotype has just a few counts. This chain joins TRBV27 and TRBJ1-2; possible D gene TRBD1, 6 bases. Germline V gene data show CDR1 as MNHEY and CDR2 as SMNVEV (reference sequence). Trimming took 2 bases from V and 7 from J, leaving 14 bases between them. The length of the CDR3 is 14 residues. CDR3 coding DNA: TGTGCCAGCAGTTTAGTGGGGGGCTGGGGTGGCTACACCTTC. Translated: CASSLVGGWGGYTF.

The chain uses TRBV27 and TRBJ2-5; D unclear. Trimming removed 3 bases from V and 3 bases from J, with 11 bases in between. The V gene's germline CDR1 is MNHEY and CDR2 SMNVEV (reference sequence). This CDR3 is 14 amino acids long. The CDR3 is CASSFIKFKETQYF. As DNA, the CDR3 is TGTGCCAGCAGTTTTATTAAGTTTAAAGAGACCCAGTACTTC.

Only a few counts were recorded for this clonotype. The chain uses TRBV2 and TRBJ1-6, with unresolved D. The length of the CDR3 is 15 residues. V was clipped by 3 bases and J by 9 bases, with 15 bases between them. Germline CDR1 SNHLY, CDR2 FYNNEI. The CDR3 nucleotides read TGTGCCAGCAGTGAGCGTAGCCCTAGTGGTTCACCCCTCCACTTT. Protein: CASSERSPSGSPLHF.

This clonotype showed up just a few times. The gene calls are TRBV7-8 and TRBJ2-1, with TRBD1 matching over 7 bases. The trim removed 1 base at V and 9 bases at J, leaving 6 bases unmatched. The CDR3 contains 14 residues. The germline CDR1 and CDR2 sequences are SGHVS and FQNEAQ. The CDR3 DNA is TGTGCCAGCAGCTTAGAGACAGGGTCTGGTGAGCAGTTCTTC. It specifies CASSLETGSGEQFF.

The genes are TRBV6-1 and TRBJ1-6, with 9 bases lining up with TRBD1. With V trimmed by 5 bases and J by 6 bases, 8 bases remained unmatched. Per germline, CDR1 MNHNS and CDR2 SASEGT. The CDR3 consists of 16 residues. The CDR3 DNA is TGTGCCAGCAGTCCCACAGGGGGCAGAAGTAATTCACCCCTCCACTTT. Protein: CASSPTGGRSNSPLHF.

The rearrangement uses TRBV7-2 and TRBJ2-1, with 9 bases that match TRBD1. J was trimmed by 3 bases and V by 5 bases; bases with no gene match: 5. CDR3 length: 15 residues. Germline assignment: CDR1 SGHTA and CDR2 FQGNSA. CDR3 in amino acids: CASSRGQGGYNEQFF. In DNA, the CDR3 is TGTGCCAGCAGCCGGGGACAGGGAGGCTACAATGAGCAGTTCTTC.

The J gene is TRBJ2-2, the V gene TRBV10-3; 8 bases agree with TRBD1. The CDR3 is 14 residues long. The V segment lost 5 bases and the J segment 6 bases; nucleotides outside the gene matches: 5. Looked up from germline, CDR1 is ENHRY and CDR2 is SYGVKD. The CDR3 sequence is CAISTQGGAGELFF. DNA of the CDR3: TGTGCCATCAGTACACAGGGGGGCGCCGGGGAGCTGTTTTTT.

The rearrangement links TRBV4-3 to TRBJ1-2; a possible D gene is TRBD1 (5 bases). Germline assignment: CDR1 LGHNA and CDR2 YSLEER. V was clipped by 0 bases and J by 0 bases, with 8 bases between them. The CDR3 spans 15 residues. This CDR3 is CASSQDRGANYGYTF. The DNA for the CDR3 is TGCGCCAGCAGCCAAGACCGGGGGGCTAACTATGGCTACACCTTC.

This clonotype was detected only a few times. The rearrangement links TRBV6-2 or TRBV6-3 to TRBJ1-2, with TRBD1 identical over 9 bases. Germline-derived CDR1 and CDR2 are MNHEY and SVGEGT. The CDR3 runs 14 residues. V dropped 5 bases and J dropped 8; count of bases not matched to a gene: 9. CDR3 DNA sequence: TGTGCCAGCAGTGACGACAGGGGGAAGCGGGGCTACACCTTC. This encodes CASSDDRGKRGYTF.

The CDR3 coding sequence is TGCGCCAGCAGTGAGTCCGGGGGGCCCCGGGGGCAGTTCTTC. It translates to CASSESGGPRGQFF. The chain couples TRBV10-2 to TRBJ2-1; possible D gene TRBD2, 7 bases. The V end lost 0 bases, the J end lost 12 bases, and 15 bases lay between the germline ends. The CDR3 runs to 14 residues. Germline V lookup: CDR1 WSHSY, CDR2 SAAADI.

The V gene is TRBV6-1, the J gene TRBJ1-2; 7 positions match TRBD1. Losses at the gene ends were 4 bases for V and 2 bases for J; bases not matched to a gene: 13. The CDR3 totals 17 residues. From germline, CDR1 is MNHNS and CDR2 SASEGT. In DNA, the CDR3 is TGTGCCAGCAGTGGAGCCTACTCGGGACAGAAGAACTATGGCTACACCTTC. It specifies CASSGAYSGQKNYGYTF.

The CDR3 is CATQRGGGSTDTQYF. The CDR3 coding sequence is TGTGCCACTCAAAGGGGGGGCGGGAGTACAGATACGCAGTATTTT. The chain uses TRBV24-1 and TRBJ2-3, with TRBD2 as a possible D gene (7 bases). Trimming cost V 10 bases and J 3 bases, with 19 bases left between them. This CDR3 is built from 15 residues. The germline gives CDR1 KGHDR, CDR2 SFDVKD.

The rearrangement joins TRBV12-3 or TRBV12-4 to TRBJ1-1; tentative D call: TRBD1 (6 bases). The CDR3 has 15 residues. Trimming took off 4 bases at V and 2 bases at J, with 14 bases between the two ends. In DNA, the CDR3 is TGTGCCAGCAGTTCCCTCGGGGGGGCAAACACTGAAGCTTTCTTT. Amino acid sequence: CASSSLGGANTEAFF.

The rearrangement uses TRBV21-1 and TRBJ1-1; the DNA was not used to check the table's D call, TRBD1. TRBV21-1 is a recognized pseudogene. The CDR3 runs to 16 residues. Here the CDR3 reads CASSGRGGHLNTEAFF. CDR3 nucleotides: TGTGCCAGCAGCGGCCGTGGGGGACACTTGAACACTGAAGCTTTCTTT.

This clonotype was observed a single time. The chain combines TRBV7-9 with TRBJ1-1; the D gene is possibly TRBD1 (6 bases). Germline V gene data show CDR1 as SEHNR and CDR2 as FQNEAQ (reference sequence). Trimming shortened V by 4 bases and J by 0 bases, and 9 bases separated the two germline ends. This CDR3 is 14 amino acids long. CDR3 residues: CASSSGQLNTEAFF. The DNA of the CDR3 is TGTGCCAGCAGCTCCGGACAGTTGAACACTGAAGCTTTCTTT.

The rearrangement joins TRBV5-1 to TRBJ2-5, with 10 bases identical to TRBD2. V dropped 4 bases and J dropped 5; count of bases not matched to a gene: 14. The CDR3 runs 17 residues. Germline V CDR1 and CDR2: SGHRS, YFSETQ. CDR3 amino acids: CASSPRPVAGGLETQYF. CDR3 coding DNA: TGCGCCAGCAGCCCACGGCCCGTAGCGGGAGGACTTGAGACCCAGTACTTC. The full variable domain, in which reference TRBV5-1 and TRBJ2-5 provide the parts outside the CDR3, is KAGVTQTPRYLIKTRGQQVTLSCSPISGHRSVSWYQQTPGQGLQFLFEYFSETQRNKGNFPGRFSGRQFSNSRSEMNVSTLELGDSALYLCASSPRPVAGGLETQYFGPGTRLLVL.

The chain is built from TRBV6-5 and TRBJ1-1; D not certain. V lost 0 bases, J lost 5 bases, and 10 bases lay in between. The germline gives CDR1 MNHEY, CDR2 SVGAGI. The CDR3 extends over 14 amino acids. The CDR3 sequence: CASSYSMAETEAFF. The CDR3 DNA sequence: TGTGCCAGCAGTTACTCGATGGCGGAGACTGAAGCTTTCTTT.

This rearrangement joins TRBV20-1 to TRBJ1-5; perhaps TRBD1 as D (6 bases). The CDR3 covers 15 residues. V lost 3 bases, J lost 7 bases, and 19 bases lay in between. CDR1 and CDR2 from the germline V gene are DFQATT and SNEGSKA (reference sequence). DNA of the CDR3: TGCAGTGCTAGGATCGGCGCAGGGGTGCGGCAGCCCCAGCATTTT. It yields the protein CSARIGAGVRQPQHF.

A few counts support this clonotype. The chain uses TRBV7-2 and TRBJ2-1, with 9 bases fitting TRBD2. After removal of 6 bases from V and 1 base from J, the junction contained 4 bases not matched to a gene. Germline V gene lookup returns CDR1 SGHTA and CDR2 FQGNSA. The CDR3 consists of 15 residues. CDR3 in DNA: TGTGCCAGCAGTCCTACTAGCGGGTCCTACAATGAGCAGTTCTTC. Amino acids: CASSPTSGSYNEQFF.

This clonotype was seen a handful of times. The chain has TRBV2 and TRBJ1-1; the match to TRBD1 covers 9 bases. Germline V gene lookup returns CDR1 SNHLY and CDR2 FYNNEI. Trimming cost V 4 bases and J 11 bases; bases outside gene matches: 5. This CDR3 comprises 12 residues. The chain's CDR3 is CASSAGQGRAFF. Written as DNA, the CDR3 is TGTGCCAGCAGTGCGGGACAGGGTCGCGCTTTCTTT.

Within the sample, this clonotype is medium-sized. The V and J genes are TRBV12-3 or TRBV12-4 and TRBJ2-7; 9 nucleotides match TRBD1. The CDR3 runs 13 residues. The V and J ends lost 5 bases and 4 bases, in that order; junction bases with no gene match: 3. CDR3 protein: CASSAGTGYEQYF. In DNA form, the CDR3 reads TGTGCCAGCAGTGCCGGGACAGGGTACGAGCAGTACTTC.